This TCR beta chain was identified during a study of alternative splicing in chronic myeloid leukemia remission (dated by TCRdb to 2019 to 2021). About the study as a whole: RNA sequencing was used to profile peripheral blood obtained from chronic-phase CML patients at diagnosis and at remission, and the resulting profiles were compared with those of healthy donors. The median age was around 55 years at diagnosis and under 60 at remission, while healthy controls had a median age of 37. The female/male split was 11/5 for diagnosis samples, 8/3 for remission samples and 2/4 for controls. Total RNA was extracted with Trizol from peripheral blood mononuclear cells of diagnosis, remission and control samples.

Peripheral blood from over 5 healthy donors served as normal controls. On this clonotype itself: Its recognized antigen is unknown.

The library was prepared using bulk RNA-seq. The TruSeq Stranded RNA sample prep kit was used to generate libraries of poly-A-enriched mRNA from an input of approximately 0.9 ug total RNA. Paired-end sequencing was carried out on a HiSeq 2500, and each sample was sequenced in triplicate. Each mate in the RNA-seq data had a read length of 125 nucleotides. The study's own analysis went as follows. Reads were trimmed and aligned to hg38 with STAR v2.7, with quality control by FASTQC, RSeQC and multiqc. Salmon 0.14.1 was used to quantify gene expression levels as transcripts per million (TPM). Principal component analysis suggested that trial, library batch, sequencing batch, treatment regimen and sex did not drive transcriptomic profiles. After TCRdb reprocessed the reads, each CDR3 protein sequence was kept as one row, without DNA. TCRdb's processing, not the study's, gives the V and J calls here. The sample table lists around 360 distinct CDR3 sequences, 97% of them with a count of one. 8.7% of the sample belongs to the ten largest clones.

General study outcomes and caveats: Blood cell composition at remission was reconfigured to resemble lymphoid cell-enriched normal controls. Strong differences in blood cell composition were observed between timepoints, with a shift from myeloid progenitor enrichment at diagnosis to mature lymphoid enrichment at remission.

The germline V gene provides CDR1 MNHNS and CDR2 SASEGT. CDR3 length: 15 amino acids, cysteine to phenylalanine. No DNA sequence was recorded. Sequenced sample: PBMCs. This receptor was obtained from a person aged 30 to 49 in good health. The sequence joins TRBV6-1 to TRBJ2-1; TCRdb returns TRBD2, unconfirmable since there is no DNA. The CDR3 region has the sequence CASSGASGSYNEQFF.